Listed below are T cell receptor beta chains from one sample, sequenced in a study of HIV-infected patients and healthy controls. TCRdb analysed the 5' RACE reads with MiXCR anew, one entry per CDR3 protein. Seen here are 3,500 to 5,000 distinct CDR3 sequences, 25% to 30% observed once, and the top ten hold 20%. Here the sequenced sample was blood, taken during antiretroviral therapy. Receptors originate from an adult with HIV infection. CDR3s include the opening cysteine and the closing phenylalanine or tryptophan. A D gene is named only where the DNA matches it firmly. Expanded clones get a size class; other rows say once, few or many, or leave the size out.

v_call	clone_size	j_call	d_call	cdr3_nt	cdr3_aa
TRBV7-9	medium-sized	TRBJ1-4	TRBD1	TGTGCCAGCAGCTCCAGGGGGGCGACTAATGAAAAACTGTTTTTT	CASSSRGATNEKLFF
TRBV7-9	medium-sized	TRBJ2-5	NA	TGTGCCAGCAGCCGCGAGACCCAGTACTTC	CASSRETQYF
TRBV10-2	NA	TRBJ2-7	NA	TGCGCCAGCAGTGAAAACAGGGAAAGTTCCGAGCAGTACTTC	CASSENRESSEQYF
TRBV9	medium-sized	TRBJ1-1	TRBD1	TGTGCCAGCAGCGTTCAGGACAGGCCTGAAGCTTTCTTT	CASSVQDRPEAFF
TRBV6-6	few	TRBJ2-7	NA	TGTGCCAGCAAAAGGGACTACGAGCAGTACTTC	CASKRDYEQYF
TRBV6-5	medium-sized	TRBJ1-1	NA	TGTGCCAGCAGTTATGACCAGGCGAACACTGAAGCTTTCTTT	CASSYDQANTEAFF
TRBV7-2	medium-sized	TRBJ2-3	NA	TGTGCCAGCAGCTTAGCGACAGATACGCAGTATTTT	CASSLATDTQYF
TRBV11-2	NA	TRBJ2-4	TRBD2	TGTGCCAGCAGCTTAGGAACGGGGGGGGACATTCAGTACTTC	CASSLGTGGDIQYF
TRBV9	few	TRBJ2-3	TRBD2	TGTGCCAGCAGCGTTTTAGCGGGTCCCACAGATACGCAGTATTTT	CASSVLAGPTDTQYF
TRBV6-5	NA	TRBJ2-7	TRBD2	TGTGCCAGCAGGCGGGGCGGGGGACCGAGCTCCTACGAGCAGTACTTC	CASRRGGGPSSYEQYF
TRBV20-1	NA	TRBJ1-2	NA	TGCAGTGCTAGGTGGCCCGGCAGGGAGGTTTTGCAGGGCTACACCTTC	CSARWPGREVLQGYTF
TRBV20-1	medium-sized	TRBJ1-1	NA	TGCAGTGCTAGGGTCCGGGGTGAAGCTTTCTTT	CSARVRGEAFF
TRBV6-5	medium-sized	TRBJ2-2	NA	TGTGCCAGCAGTTACGGAACTGGGATCGGGGAGCTGTTTTTT	CASSYGTGIGELFF
TRBV5-1	NA	TRBJ2-7	NA	TGCGCCAGCAGCTTGTTGGGCGGATCCTACGAGCAGTACTTC	CASSLLGGSYEQYF
TRBV4-1	NA	TRBJ2-2	NA	TGCGCCAGCAGCCAGGCTACACAGGTCACCGGGGAGCTGTTTTTT	CASSQATQVTGELFF
TRBV6-5	large	TRBJ1-5	NA	TGTGCCAGCAGCCGGGTCGGCGGTCAGCCCCAGCATTTT	CASSRVGGQPQHF
TRBV11-2	NA	TRBJ1-6	TRBD1	TGTGCCAGCAGCTCGCGGGACAGGCGTAATTCACCCCTCCACTTT	CASSSRDRRNSPLHF
TRBV2	few	TRBJ1-5	NA	TGTGCCAGCAACCGGGACAGCAATCAGCCCCAGCATTTT	CASNRDSNQPQHF
TRBV11-2	medium-sized	TRBJ2-2	TRBD2	TGTGCCAGCCTTCGACTAGCGGGGCCTACCGCTGGGGTCGGGGAGCTGTTTTTT	CASLRLAGPTAGVGELFF
TRBV7-9	medium-sized	TRBJ2-1	TRBD2	TGTGCCAGCAGCTATAGCGGGGGGCCAGGTGAGCAGTTCTTC	CASSYSGGPGEQFF
TRBV5-6	NA	TRBJ1-4	NA	TGTGCCAGCAGCTTGGGTCCCACGTCGGGTAATGAAAAACTGTTTTTT	CASSLGPTSGNEKLFF
TRBV7-2	NA	TRBJ1-1	NA	TGTGCCAGCAGCTTATTTGCCGAGGGCACTGAAGCTTTCTTT	CASSLFAEGTEAFF
TRBV7-9	medium-sized	TRBJ2-7	NA	TGTGCCAGCAGTTCTTCCAGGGCAGCCTACGAGCAGTACTTC	CASSSSRAAYEQYF
TRBV27	medium-sized	TRBJ1-5	NA	TGTGCCAGCAGTTTCACCCTCAGCCAGCCCCAGCATTTT	CASSFTLSQPQHF
TRBV7-2	few	TRBJ1-6	NA	TGTGCCAGCACCAACCCGGCATCACCCCTCCACTTT	CASTNPASPLHF
TRBV10-3	medium-sized	TRBJ2-3	TRBD2	TGTGCCATCAGTGAGACCGGACTAGATCGGCTCGGGGGCACAGATACGCAGTATTTT	CAISETGLDRLGGTDTQYF
TRBV2	medium-sized	TRBJ1-1	NA	TGTGCCAGCGGAACAGATCGTCCGAACACTGAAGCTTTCTTT	CASGTDRPNTEAFF
TRBV2	medium-sized	TRBJ2-3	NA	TGTGCCAGCAGTGAAGCATTGTGGGGGACCACAGATACGCAGTATTTT	CASSEALWGTTDTQYF
TRBV12-3/TRBV12-4	medium-sized	TRBJ1-5	NA	TGTGCCAGCAGTTTTCCAGGGTACAATCAGCCCCAGCATTTT	CASSFPGYNQPQHF
TRBV3-1	medium-sized	TRBJ2-1	TRBD2	TGTGCCAGCAGCCCGCCGACTAGCGGGGGCAATGAGCAGTTCTTC	CASSPPTSGGNEQFF
TRBV2	large	TRBJ1-6	NA	TGTGCCAGCAGCGGGGATTCACCCCTCCACTTT	CASSGDSPLHF
TRBV29-1	medium-sized	TRBJ1-6	NA	TGCAGCGTTGGGACAGACGCTAATTCACCCCTCCACTTT	CSVGTDANSPLHF
TRBV24-1	medium-sized	TRBJ1-5	NA	TGTGCCACCAGTGATTCGGGACCCGGGCCCCAGCATTTT	CATSDSGPGPQHF
TRBV6-6	few	TRBJ2-2	NA	TGTGCCAGCAGTTACTCGACCCGCAGGGGCGGCGGGGAGCTGTTTTTT	CASSYSTRRGGGELFF
TRBV10-3	few	TRBJ1-4	NA	TGTGCCATCAGTGAAAGGGTCACTAATGAAAAACTGTTTTTT	CAISERVTNEKLFF
TRBV9	NA	TRBJ2-7	NA	TGTGCCAGCAGCGGACAGGGAGGAGGGGAGCAGTACTTC	CASSGQGGGEQYF
TRBV24-1	medium-sized	TRBJ1-1	NA	TGTGCCACCAGGGGACTGAGAACAAGTGAAGCTTTCTTT	CATRGLRTSEAFF
TRBV7-9	NA	TRBJ2-2	NA	TGTGCCAGCAGCTTAGTGGGCGGCAGCGCGAACACCGGGGAGCTGTTTTTT	CASSLVGGSANTGELFF
TRBV3-1	NA	TRBJ1-1	TRBD1	TGTGCCAGCAGCCAGACGGACAGGGTAGGGACTGAAGCTTTCTTT	CASSQTDRVGTEAFF
TRBV10-3	many	TRBJ1-1	TRBD1	TGTGCCATCAGTGAGTCCGACAGGGGTAGCACTGAAGCTTTCTTT	CAISESDRGSTEAFF
TRBV11-2	NA	TRBJ1-2	TRBD1	TGTGCCAGCAGCTTAGGAGACAGGGCGCGCTCAGCTAACTATGGCTACACCTTC	CASSLGDRARSANYGYTF
TRBV18	few	TRBJ2-1	NA	TGTGCCAGCTCACCACCGTCAGGGCCCTCCCCCAATGAGCAGTTCTTC	CASSPPSGPSPNEQFF
TRBV27	NA	TRBJ1-5	NA	TGTGCCAGCCCAATTAGCAATCAGCCCCAGCATTTT	CASPISNQPQHF
TRBV4-1	medium-sized	TRBJ2-1	TRBD1	TGCGCCAGCACTGACAGGGGCCATGAGCAGTTCTTC	CASTDRGHEQFF
TRBV4-3	NA	TRBJ1-2	NA	TGCGCCAGCAGCCATGAAACAGCGTCCTATGGCTACACCTTC	CASSHETASYGYTF
TRBV2	NA	TRBJ1-5	NA	TGTGCCAGCAGTGCTGCAGGGGCCAATCAGCCCCAGCATTTT	CASSAAGANQPQHF
TRBV7-9	few	TRBJ2-4	NA	TGTGCCAGCAGCCTAATGCAAAACATTCAGTACTTC	CASSLMQNIQYF
TRBV20-1	NA	TRBJ2-7	TRBD1	TGCAGTGCCGCCGGGACAGGGTTTCCCTACGAGCAGTACTTC	CSAAGTGFPYEQYF
TRBV5-1	NA	TRBJ2-3	TRBD2	TGCGCCAGCAGCTTTACGGGGGGGCCAGCAGATACGCAGTATTTT	CASSFTGGPADTQYF
TRBV5-4	NA	TRBJ2-7	TRBD1	TGTGCCAGCGGGACAGAGTCCTACGAGCAGTACTTC	CASGTESYEQYF
TRBV12-3/TRBV12-4	NA	TRBJ1-2	TRBD1	TGTGCCAGCAGCCTCACAGGGGGCGGTTGGAATGGCTACACCTTC	CASSLTGGGWNGYTF
TRBV12-3/TRBV12-4	many	TRBJ1-3	NA	TGTGCCAGCAGTTTTAGGGACCGATCGTCAAGCGACACCATATATTTT	CASSFRDRSSSDTIYF
TRBV7-2	NA	TRBJ1-5	TRBD1	TGTGCCAGCAGCTCGAACAGGGGTAACGGGCAGCCCAAGCATTTT	CASSSNRGNGQPKHF